Presented here are 10 T cell receptor beta chains from one specimen sequenced in a study of chemoradiotherapy in HPV16-positive cancers. Sequenced by immunoSEQ multiplex PCR; TCRdb stores in-frame clones only, minus some. The sample shows 1,500 to 2,500 clones, around 80% of them seen only once. Here the sequenced sample was tumor tissue, taken from a patient who underwent chemoradiotherapy. The receptors come from a human donor with HPV-associated anogenital cancer.

The chain couples TRBV11-2 to TRBJ1-6; TRBD1 is a possible D gene (5 bases). The CDR3 runs to 14 residues. V gave up 5 bases and J gave up 9 bases, with 14 bases separating them. Germline V CDR1 and CDR2: SGHAT, FQNNGV. The CDR3 protein is CASSMQGAGSPLHF. CDR3 sequence (DNA): TGTGCCAGCAGCATGCAAGGGGCGGGTTCACCCCTCCACTTT.

The V gene is TRBV28, the J gene TRBJ1-1; unclear D gene. This CDR3 spans 15 amino acids. V was trimmed by 1 base and J by 1 base, leaving 10 bases between them. CDR1 MDHEN and CDR2 SYDVKM come from the germline V gene. The CDR3 spells CASSLSSPGNTEAFF. Here the CDR3 DNA reads TGTGCCAGCAGTTTATCCAGTCCGGGGAACACTGAAGCTTTCTTT.

This rearrangement joins TRBV7-2 to TRBJ1-1; TRBD1 is a possible D gene (6 bases). The CDR3 has 13 residues. The V gene lost 5 bases and the J gene lost 1 base, with 8 bases spanning the gap. The V gene's germline CDR1 is SGHTA and CDR2 FQGNSA. The CDR3 nucleotides read TGTGCCAGCAGCCTACAGGGGAACACTGAAGCTTTCTTT. This encodes CASSLQGNTEAFF.

The rearrangement joins TRBV11-2 to TRBJ2-3; 7 bases map to TRBD2. CDR1 is SGHAT, CDR2 FQNNGV, per germline. V lost 4 bases, J lost 3 bases, and 4 bases stayed unmatched. There are 14 residues in the CDR3. The CDR3 is CASSWGGPTDTQYF. Here the CDR3 DNA reads TGTGCCAGCAGCTGGGGGGGACCAACAGATACGCAGTATTTT.

The chain is built from TRBV2 and TRBJ2-2; D unresolved. Germline V gene data show CDR1 as SNHLY and CDR2 as FYNNEI. This CDR3 contains 12 residues. The ends were cut back, 5 bases at V and 5 bases at J, with 6 bases in the middle. CDR3 DNA: TGTGCCAGCAGTAGGGAAACCGGGGAGCTGTTTTTT. Protein: CASSRETGELFF.

The chain couples TRBV19 to TRBJ2-1; 7 bases are a match to TRBD1. Trimming cost V 6 bases and J 4 bases; bases outside gene matches: 6. The CDR3 covers 14 residues. Germline V gene data show CDR1 as LNHDA and CDR2 as SQIVND (reference sequence). The CDR3 DNA reads as TGTGCCAGTAGCTTCCAGGGGGAATACAATGAGCAGTTCTTC. It translates to CASSFQGEYNEQFF.

This rearrangement joins TRBV18 to TRBJ2-2; no reliable D call. Germline values: CDR1 KGHSH, CDR2 LQKENI. The CDR3 loop spans 14 amino acids. The V and J ends lost 8 bases and 0 bases respectively, with 10 bases between them. The chain's CDR3 is CASPRTSNTGELFF. The CDR3 DNA is TGTGCCAGCCCCCGAACGTCGAACACCGGGGAGCTGTTTTTT.

The count of this clone is one. The chain carries TRBV4-1 and TRBJ2-7; 8 bases are a match to TRBD1. The germline gives CDR1 MGHRA, CDR2 YSYEKL. The junction had 8 bases not matched to a gene; V was cut back by 3 bases and J by 4 bases. This CDR3 spans 15 amino acids. CDR3 in DNA: TGCGCCAGCAGCCAGTTGACAGGGGAAAGGTACGAGCAGTACTTC. It is translated as CASSQLTGERYEQYF.

The chain recombines TRBV2 with TRBJ1-5; TRBD1 is a possible D gene (5 bases). Germline assignment: CDR1 SNHLY and CDR2 FYNNEI. The CDR3 totals 14 residues. Deletions cut 6 bases from V and 5 bases from J, with 14 bases between. CDR3 region: CASSALGGDQPQHF. The CDR3 DNA is TGTGCCAGCAGCGCCCTGGGGGGGGATCAGCCCCAGCATTTT.

This clone was counted a few times. The chain combines TRBV7-8 with TRBJ2-2; unclear D gene. V gave up 5 bases and J gave up 1 base, with 8 bases separating them. From germline, CDR1 is SGHVS and CDR2 FQNEAQ. The CDR3 totals 14 residues. CDR3 in DNA: TGTGCCAGCAGCACGGGCCTGAACACCGGGGAGCTGTTTTTT. Translated, it gives CASSTGLNTGELFF.